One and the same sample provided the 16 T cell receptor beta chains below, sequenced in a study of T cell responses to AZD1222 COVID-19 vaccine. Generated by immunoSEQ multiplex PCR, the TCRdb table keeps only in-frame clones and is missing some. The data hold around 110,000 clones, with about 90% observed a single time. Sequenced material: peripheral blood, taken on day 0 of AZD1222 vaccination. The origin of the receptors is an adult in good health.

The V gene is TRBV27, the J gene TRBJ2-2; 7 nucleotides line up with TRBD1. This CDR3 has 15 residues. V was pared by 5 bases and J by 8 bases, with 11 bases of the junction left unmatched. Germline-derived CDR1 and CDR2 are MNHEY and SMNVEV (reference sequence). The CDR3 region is CASSGTDIISGELFF. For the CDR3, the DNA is TGTGCCAGCAGTGGGACAGACATTATTTCAGGGGAGCTGTTTTTT.

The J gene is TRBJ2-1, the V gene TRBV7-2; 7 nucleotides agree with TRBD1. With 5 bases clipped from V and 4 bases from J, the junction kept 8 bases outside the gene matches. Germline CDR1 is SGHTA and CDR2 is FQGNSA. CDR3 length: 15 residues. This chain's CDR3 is CASSITGVLYNEQFF. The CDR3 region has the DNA TGTGCCAGCAGCATAACAGGGGTGTTGTACAATGAGCAGTTCTTC.

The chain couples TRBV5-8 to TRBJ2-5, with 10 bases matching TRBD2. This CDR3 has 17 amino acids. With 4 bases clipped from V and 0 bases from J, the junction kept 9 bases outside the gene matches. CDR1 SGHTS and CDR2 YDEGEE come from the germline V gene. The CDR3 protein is CASSPGTSANNQETQYF. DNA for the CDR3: TGTGCCAGCAGCCCCGGGACTAGCGCAAACAACCAAGAGACCCAGTACTTC.

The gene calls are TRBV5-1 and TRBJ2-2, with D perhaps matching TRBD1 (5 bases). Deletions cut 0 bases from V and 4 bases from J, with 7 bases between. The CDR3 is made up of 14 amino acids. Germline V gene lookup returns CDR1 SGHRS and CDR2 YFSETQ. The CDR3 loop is CASSLGQITGELFF. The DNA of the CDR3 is TGCGCCAGCAGCTTGGGACAGATCACCGGGGAGCTGTTTTTT.

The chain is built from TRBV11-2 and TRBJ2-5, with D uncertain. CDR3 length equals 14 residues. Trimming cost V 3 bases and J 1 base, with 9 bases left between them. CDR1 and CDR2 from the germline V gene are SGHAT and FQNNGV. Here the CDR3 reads CASSFSRSQETQYF. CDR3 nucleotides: TGTGCCAGCAGCTTCTCTCGGTCCCAAGAGACCCAGTACTTC.

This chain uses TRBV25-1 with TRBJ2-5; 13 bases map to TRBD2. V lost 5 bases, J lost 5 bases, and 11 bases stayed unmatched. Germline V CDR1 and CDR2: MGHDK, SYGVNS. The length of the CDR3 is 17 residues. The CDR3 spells CASSTRTSGSGPETQYF. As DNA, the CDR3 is TGTGCCAGCAGTACCCGGACTAGCGGGAGCGGGCCGGAGACCCAGTACTTC.

In DNA, the CDR3 is TGCGCCAGCACGCAAGCGGGGTACTCTGGGGCCAACGTCCTGACTTTC. Translation gives CASTQAGYSGANVLTF. The chain links TRBV5-1 to TRBJ2-6; TRBD2 matches at 7 bases. J gave up 0 bases and V 6 bases, and 6 bases lay outside the gene matches. This CDR3 is built from 16 residues. Germline CDR1 reads SGHRS; CDR2 reads YFSETQ. Variable domain in full (rest from reference TRBV5-1 and TRBJ2-6): KAGVTQTPRYLIKTRGQQVTLSCSPISGHRSVSWYQQTPGQGLQFLFEYFSETQRNKGNFPGRFSGRQFSNSRSEMNVSTLELGDSALYLCASTQAGYSGANVLTFGAGSRLTVL.

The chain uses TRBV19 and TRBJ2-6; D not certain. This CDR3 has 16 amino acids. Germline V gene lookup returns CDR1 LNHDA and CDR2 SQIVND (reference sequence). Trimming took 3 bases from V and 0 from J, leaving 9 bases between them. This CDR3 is CASSIVLSSGANVLTF. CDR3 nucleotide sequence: TGTGCCAGTAGTATTGTACTTAGCTCTGGGGCCAACGTCCTGACTTTC.

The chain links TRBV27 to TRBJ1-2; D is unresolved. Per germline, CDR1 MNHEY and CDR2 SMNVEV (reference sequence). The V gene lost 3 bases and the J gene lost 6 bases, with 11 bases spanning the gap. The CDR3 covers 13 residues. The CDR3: CASSFSRTDGYTF. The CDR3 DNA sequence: TGTGCCAGCAGTTTCTCAAGGACCGATGGCTACACCTTC.

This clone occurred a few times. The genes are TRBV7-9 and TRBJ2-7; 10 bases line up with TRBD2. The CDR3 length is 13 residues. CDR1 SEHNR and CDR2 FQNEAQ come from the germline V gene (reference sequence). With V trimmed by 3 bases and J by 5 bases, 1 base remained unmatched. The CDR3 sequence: CASSFGTSDEQYF. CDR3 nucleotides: TGTGCCAGCAGCTTCGGGACTAGCGACGAGCAGTACTTC.

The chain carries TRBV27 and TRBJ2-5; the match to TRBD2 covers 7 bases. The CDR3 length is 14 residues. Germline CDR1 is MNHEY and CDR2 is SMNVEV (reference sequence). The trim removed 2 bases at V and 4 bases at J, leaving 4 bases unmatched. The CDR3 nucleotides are TGTGCCAGCAGTTTAGGGAGGGGAGGAGAGACCCAGTACTTC. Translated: CASSLGRGGETQYF.

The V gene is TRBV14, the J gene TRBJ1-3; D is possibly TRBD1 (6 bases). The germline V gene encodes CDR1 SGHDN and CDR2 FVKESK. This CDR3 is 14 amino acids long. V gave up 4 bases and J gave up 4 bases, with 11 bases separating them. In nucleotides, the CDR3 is TGTGCCAGCAGCCCAGGACAGACCGGAAACACCATATATTTT. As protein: CASSPGQTGNTIYF.

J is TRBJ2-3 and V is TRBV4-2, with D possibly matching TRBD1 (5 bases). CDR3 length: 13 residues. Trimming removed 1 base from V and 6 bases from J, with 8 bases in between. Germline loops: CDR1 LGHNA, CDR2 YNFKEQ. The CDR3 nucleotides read TGTGCCAGCAGCCAAGTGTGGGGCGATACGCAGTATTTT. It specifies CASSQVWGDTQYF.

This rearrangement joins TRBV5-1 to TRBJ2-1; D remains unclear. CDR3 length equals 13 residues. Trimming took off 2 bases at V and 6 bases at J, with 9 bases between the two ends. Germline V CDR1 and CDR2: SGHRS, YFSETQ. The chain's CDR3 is CASSFPPSNEQFF. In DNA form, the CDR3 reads TGCGCCAGCAGCTTCCCCCCCTCCAATGAGCAGTTCTTC.

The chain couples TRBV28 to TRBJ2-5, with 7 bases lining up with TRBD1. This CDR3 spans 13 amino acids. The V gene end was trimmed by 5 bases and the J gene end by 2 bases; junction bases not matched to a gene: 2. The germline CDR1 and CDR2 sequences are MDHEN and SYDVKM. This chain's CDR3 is CASSIQGQETQYF. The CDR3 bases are TGTGCCAGCAGTATACAGGGGCAAGAGACCCAGTACTTC.

The CDR3 protein is CASTWGAEAFF. The CDR3 DNA follows: TGTGCCAGCACCTGGGGGGCTGAAGCTTTCTTT. The genes are TRBV12-3 or TRBV12-4 and TRBJ1-1; TRBD1 might be the D (5 bases). This CDR3 has 11 amino acids. V was trimmed by 7 bases and J by 6 bases, leaving 9 bases between them.